These 27 T cell receptor beta chains came from one sample sequenced in a study of blood T cell repertoires in COVID-19 (dated by TCRdb to 2019 to 2021). Preparation of the library involved the immunoSEQ multiplex PCR assay. The table comes from immuneACCESS by way of TCRdb, which keeps in-frame sequences with V and J called. Part of the clones is missing from these tables; in studies checked, under half for an unresolved V gene and the rest for unknown reasons. Counted in this sample were 260,000 or so clones; approximately 84% of them appeared once. In total, the top ten clones hold 8% to 9.5% of the sample. What was sequenced was peripheral blood. Receptors were obtained from a human donor in a cohort sampled during active COVID-19.

The chain couples TRBV4-1 to TRBJ1-2; 8 bases are a match to TRBD1. CDR3 length: 16 amino acids. The J segment lost 3 bases and the V segment lost 0 bases, leaving 6 bases of the junction unmatched. Germline V CDR1 and CDR2: MGHRA, YSYEKL. CDR3 nucleotide sequence: TGCGCCAGCAGCCAAGATCCACACAGGGGGGACTATGGCTACACCTTC. Its protein is CASSQDPHRGDYGYTF.

This chain uses TRBV7-8 with TRBJ1-5; D unclear. Trimming stripped 1 base from V and 2 bases from J, with 6 bases between. The germline V gene encodes CDR1 SGHVS and CDR2 FQNEAQ. The CDR3 is made up of 14 amino acids. The CDR3 DNA is TGTGCCAGCAGCTTAGAACTGGGCAATCAGCCCCAGCATTTT. Protein product: CASSLELGNQPQHF.

V usage is TRBV28 and J usage is TRBJ2-7, with 7 bases lining up with TRBD2. The germline V gene encodes CDR1 MDHEN and CDR2 SYDVKM. Trimming at V came to 5 bases and at J to 2 bases, leaving 18 bases not matched to a gene. This CDR3 is 18 amino acids long. In DNA, the CDR3 is TGTGCCAGCAGTACGGGGCGACTAGCTGGACCAATAGCCTACGAGCAGTACTTC. Its protein product is CASSTGRLAGPIAYEQYF.

The chain carries TRBV5-5 and TRBJ1-5, with 7 positions matching TRBD1. Germline loops: CDR1 SGHKS, CDR2 YYEKEE (reference sequence). This CDR3 contains 16 residues. Unmatched junction bases numbered 7, after V lost 4 bases and J lost 0 bases. CDR3 sequence reads: CASSVAGGDSNQPQHF. CDR3 DNA sequence: TGTGCCAGCAGCGTGGCAGGGGGAGATAGCAATCAGCCCCAGCATTTT.

The chain combines TRBV15 with TRBJ2-3; no clear D gene. The V gene lost 0 bases and the J gene lost 2 bases, with 6 bases spanning the gap. The CDR3 spans 14 residues. Germline V gene sequence: CDR1 LNHNV, CDR2 YYDKDF (reference sequence). The CDR3 coding sequence is TGTGCCACCAGCAGAGATACAGTCACAGATACGCAGTATTTT. Protein sequence: CATSRDTVTDTQYF.

The rearrangement joins TRBV12-3 or TRBV12-4 to TRBJ2-1, with a tentative D call TRBD2 (6 bases). The V and J ends lost 6 bases and 6 bases respectively, with 12 bases between them. This CDR3 is 13 amino acids long. CDR3 sequence: CASSTGVPNEQFF. In nucleotides, the CDR3 is TGTGCCAGCAGCACGGGGGTTCCCAATGAGCAGTTCTTC.

The chain couples TRBV19 to TRBJ2-1; perhaps TRBD1 as D (5 bases). The CDR3 length is 14 residues. Trimming removed 5 bases from V and 5 bases from J, with 13 bases in between. CDR1 is LNHDA and CDR2 is SQIVND in the germline V gene (reference sequence). In nucleotides, the CDR3 is TGTGCCAGTAGTTCCGCCGGACACCACAATGAGCAGTTCTTC. As protein: CASSSAGHHNEQFF. Filled out from reference TRBV19 and TRBJ2-1, the complete variable domain reads DGGITQSPKYLFRKEGQNVTLSCEQNLNHDAMYWYRQDPGQGLRLIYYSQIVNDFQKGDIAEGYSVSREKKESFPLTVTSAQKNPTAFYLCASSSAGHHNEQFFGPGTRLTVL.

The chain joins TRBV5-1 to TRBJ2-6; the D gene is possibly TRBD1 (8 bases). Germline loops: CDR1 SGHRS, CDR2 YFSETQ. Trimming took 4 bases from V and 0 from J, leaving 23 bases between them. CDR3 length equals 20 residues. The CDR3 DNA sequence: TGCGCCAGCAGCCCGCAGGGGGGGACAGGACGTATCTCTGGGGCCAACGTCCTGACTTTC. Residues: CASSPQGGTGRISGANVLTF.

The chain couples TRBV6-5 to TRBJ1-5; 7 bases are a match to TRBD1. The V gene end was trimmed by 6 bases and the J gene end by 4 bases; junction bases not matched to a gene: 6. CDR1 MNHEY and CDR2 SVGAGI come from the germline V gene. CDR3 size: 14 residues. CDR3 in DNA: TGTGCCAGCAGCGGACAGGAGAGGAATCAGCCCCAGCATTTT. Translation: CASSGQERNQPQHF.

This sequence joins TRBV18 and TRBJ2-5; 10 bases map to TRBD2. The CDR3 has 17 residues. Germline V gene data show CDR1 as KGHSH and CDR2 as LQKENI. The ends lost 0 bases at V and 2 bases at J; junction bases unmatched: 6. The CDR3 sequence: CASSPPDVAGGQETQYF. The CDR3 DNA follows: TGTGCCAGCTCACCACCGGATGTAGCGGGGGGACAAGAGACCCAGTACTTC.

The chain couples TRBV6-2 or TRBV6-3 to TRBJ2-7; possibly TRBD2 for D (6 bases). The germline V gene encodes CDR1 MNHEY and CDR2 SVGEGT. The CDR3 length is 15 residues. V lost 2 bases and J 3 bases, leaving 14 bases between the germline ends. The CDR3 nucleotides are TGTGCCAGCAGTTACCCCCCGGGAGCGGGCTACGAGCAGTACTTC. Its protein is CASSYPPGAGYEQYF.

Notes on this clone: Different DNA sequences within this sample yield the same CDR3. The CDR3 sequence is CSASTGNYGYTF. CDR3 DNA sequence: TGCAGTGCTAGTACAGGCAACTATGGCTACACCTTC. This rearrangement joins TRBV20-1 to TRBJ1-2, with a possible D match to TRBD1 (5 bases). Trimming removed 3 bases at V and 2 bases at J, with 7 bases between. Germline-derived CDR1 and CDR2 are DFQATT and SNEGSKA (reference sequence). CDR3 size: 12 residues.

This chain uses TRBV24-1 with TRBJ2-6, with a weak D call TRBD2 (6 bases). The CDR3 has 15 amino acids. V was pared by 4 bases and J by 2 bases, with 8 bases between. Looked up from germline, CDR1 is KGHDR and CDR2 is SFDVKD. The CDR3 protein is CATSEWRAGANVLTF. DNA of the CDR3: TGTGCCACCAGTGAGTGGAGGGCTGGGGCCAACGTCCTGACTTTC.

The V and J genes are TRBV29-1 and TRBJ2-2, with 7 bases fitting TRBD2. This CDR3 comprises 15 residues. V dropped 1 base and J dropped 0; count of bases not matched to a gene: 2. Germline-derived CDR1 and CDR2 are SQVTM and ANQGSEA. CDR3 sequence: CSVEARGANTGELFF. The CDR3 DNA sequence: TGCAGCGTTGAAGCCCGGGGGGCGAACACCGGGGAGCTGTTTTTT.

V gene TRBV6-5 combines with J gene TRBJ2-7; 9 bases are a match to TRBD1. Germline CDR1 is MNHEY and CDR2 is SVGAGI. Trimming removed 8 bases from V and 7 bases from J; junction bases left unmatched: 9. The CDR3 is 13 amino acids. The CDR3 sequence is CASARDRAGEQYF. CDR3 in DNA: TGTGCCAGCGCCCGGGACAGGGCGGGGGAGCAGTACTTC.

This chain connects TRBV14 to TRBJ2-1, with 7 bases aligning to TRBD2. The CDR3 is 19 residues long. Unmatched junction bases numbered 11, after V lost 0 bases and J lost 0 bases. CDR1 is SGHDN, CDR2 FVKESK, per germline. The CDR3: CASSQDRAGVLSSYNEQFF. CDR3 DNA: TGTGCCAGCAGCCAAGATCGCGCGGGGGTCTTAAGCTCCTACAATGAGCAGTTCTTC.

The V and J genes are TRBV5-5 and TRBJ2-5, with 11 bases lining up with TRBD1. This CDR3 is 15 amino acids long. V lost 3 bases to trimming and J lost 4 bases; unmatched junction nucleotides: 5. Germline V gene data show CDR1 as SGHKS and CDR2 as YYEKEE (reference sequence). The CDR3 region is CASSSGQGAAETQYF. The CDR3 DNA follows: TGTGCCAGCAGCTCTGGACAGGGGGCTGCAGAGACCCAGTACTTC.

The chain joins TRBV2 to TRBJ2-1; TRBD1 is a possible D gene (5 bases). The length of the CDR3 is 10 residues. The V and J ends lost 7 bases and 9 bases respectively, with 7 bases between them. Germline V lookup: CDR1 SNHLY, CDR2 FYNNEI. CDR3 sequence reads: CASTRVEQFF. CDR3 nucleotides: TGTGCCAGCACCAGGGTTGAGCAGTTCTTC.

The rearrangement uses TRBV6-2 or TRBV6-3 and TRBJ2-7; D call uncertain. CDR1 is MNHEY and CDR2 is SVGEGT in the germline V gene. CDR3 length: 15 residues. Trimming cost V 2 bases and J 7 bases, with 18 bases left between them. CDR3 residues: CASSYPRSHRSEQYF. DNA for the CDR3: TGTGCCAGCAGTTACCCTCGTAGCCACCGATCAGAGCAGTACTTC.

J is TRBJ2-7 and V is TRBV25-1; 7 nucleotides agree with TRBD2. Looked up from germline, CDR1 is MGHDK and CDR2 is SYGVNS. With 2 bases clipped from V and 2 bases from J, the junction kept 3 bases outside the gene matches. This CDR3 spans 14 amino acids. CDR3 residues: CASSETSAAYEQYF. The CDR3 DNA follows: TGTGCCAGCAGTGAAACTAGCGCTGCCTACGAGCAGTACTTC.

The chain combines TRBV28 with TRBJ1-2, with 7 bases matching TRBD1. J was trimmed by 4 bases and V by 8 bases; bases with no gene match: 4. The germline CDR1 and CDR2 sequences are MDHEN and SYDVKM. This CDR3 has 12 amino acids. CDR3 protein: CASRQGSYGYTF. DNA of the CDR3: TGTGCCAGCCGACAGGGAAGCTATGGCTACACCTTC.

The rearrangement links TRBV5-5 to TRBJ2-2; the match to TRBD2 covers 15 bases. V lost 5 bases, J lost 2 bases, and 4 bases stayed unmatched. This CDR3 contains 17 residues. Germline V gene lookup returns CDR1 SGHKS and CDR2 YYEKEE (reference sequence). CDR3: CASRLGLAGGNTGELFF. The CDR3 DNA reads as TGTGCCAGCAGACTGGGACTAGCGGGGGGAAACACCGGGGAGCTGTTTTTT.

This clone was seen only once. The chain is built from TRBV28 and TRBJ1-2; 7 bases are a match to TRBD1. Per the germline V gene, CDR1 is MDHEN and CDR2 is SYDVKM. The CDR3 consists of 13 residues. The trim removed 6 bases at V and 4 bases at J, leaving 5 bases unmatched. The CDR3, as DNA: TGTGCCAGCAGCTTGACAGGGTTCTATGGCTACACCTTC. It codes for CASSLTGFYGYTF.

The chain couples TRBV6-5 to TRBJ1-5; a possible D gene is TRBD1 (5 bases). The CDR3 has 16 amino acids. Germline V gene sequence: CDR1 MNHEY, CDR2 SVGAGI. V gave up 0 bases and J gave up 6 bases, with 15 bases separating them. Written as DNA, the CDR3 is TGTGCCAGCAGTTACTCGAGCAGGGCTCTTGGTCAGCCCCAGCATTTT. Its protein product is CASSYSSRALGQPQHF.

The chain carries TRBV24-1 and TRBJ2-2; 7 nucleotides agree with TRBD2. The CDR3 consists of 14 residues. Germline V gives CDR1 KGHDR, CDR2 SFDVKD. The J segment lost 0 bases and the V segment lost 6 bases, leaving 0 bases of the junction unmatched. DNA of the CDR3: TGTGCCACCAGTAGCGGGACGAACACCGGGGAGCTGTTTTTT. Amino acid sequence: CATSSGTNTGELFF.

This sequence joins TRBV18 and TRBJ1-5, with TRBD1 identical over 9 bases. The ends lost 6 bases at V and 6 bases at J; junction bases unmatched: 6. Germline CDR1 KGHSH, CDR2 LQKENI. This CDR3 is 14 amino acids long. The CDR3 DNA is TGTGCCAGCTCCCCAACAGGGGGCGGTCAGCCCCAGCATTTT. Its translation: CASSPTGGGQPQHF. The whole variable domain, remainder taken from reference TRBV18 and TRBJ1-5, is NAGVMQNPRHLVRRRGQEARLRCSPMKGHSHVYWYRQLPEEGLKFMVYLQKENIIDESGMPKERFSAEFPKEGPSILRIQQVVRGDSAAYFCASSPTGGGQPQHFGDGTRLSIL.

The V and J genes are TRBV6-2 or TRBV6-3 and TRBJ2-1, with a possible D match to TRBD2 (5 bases). Trimming shortened V by 8 bases and J by 12 bases, and 20 bases separated the two germline ends. The CDR3 has 13 residues. Germline lookup yields CDR1 MNHEY and CDR2 SVGEGT. In DNA, the CDR3 is TGTGCCAGCCGCCTCGGCAGGACCGGGGTGCAGTTCTTC. It encodes CASRLGRTGVQFF.